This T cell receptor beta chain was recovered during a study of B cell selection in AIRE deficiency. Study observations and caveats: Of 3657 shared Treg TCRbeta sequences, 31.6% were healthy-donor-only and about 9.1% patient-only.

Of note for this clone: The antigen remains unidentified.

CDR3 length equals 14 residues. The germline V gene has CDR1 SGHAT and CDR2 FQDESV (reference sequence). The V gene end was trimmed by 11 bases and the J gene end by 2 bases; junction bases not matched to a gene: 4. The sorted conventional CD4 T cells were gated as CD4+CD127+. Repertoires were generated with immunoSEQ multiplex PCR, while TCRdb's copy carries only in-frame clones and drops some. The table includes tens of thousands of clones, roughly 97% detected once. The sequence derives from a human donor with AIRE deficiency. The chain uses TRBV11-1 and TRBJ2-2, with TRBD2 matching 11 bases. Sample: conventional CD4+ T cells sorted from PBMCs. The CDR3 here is CAAGLAVNTGELFF. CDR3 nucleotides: TGTGCCGCGGGACTAGCGGTAAACACCGGGGAGCTGTTTTTT. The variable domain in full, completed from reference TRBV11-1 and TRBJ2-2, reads EAEVAQSPRYKITEKSQAVAFWCDPISGHATLYWYRQILGQGPELLVQFQDESVVDDSQLPKDRFSAERLKGVDSTLKIQPAELGDSAMYLCAAGLAVNTGELFFGEGSRLTVL.